These T cell receptor beta chains were read from a single sample in a study of cytomegalovirus exposure and HLA in healthy donors. Profiling relied on immunoSEQ multiplex PCR, and the TCRdb table lists in-frame clones only, not all of them. The sample records 100,000 to 150,000 clones, under 20% being singletons. Material for sequencing was PBMCs. The receptors derive from a female donor in good health and CMV-seropositive. Both conserved end residues are part of each CDR3. D genes are given only for firm matches. Clone size is shown for a subset of rows, as once, few, many or a class of expanded clone.

abundance,v_gene,d_gene,j_gene,CDR3nt,CDR3aa
few,TRBV6-5,-,TRBJ2-7,TGTGCCAGCAGCCAGGAGAAGGGGGGGACCTACGAGCAGTACTTC,CASSQEKGGTYEQYF
-,TRBV15,-,TRBJ2-3,TGTGCCACCAGCACCCTATCACTCCAACCCATGATTCATACGCAGTATTTT,CATSTLSLQPMIHTQYF
-,TRBV28,TRBD1,TRBJ1-3,TGTGCCAGCAGTTTAGGGACAGGGGCTGGAAACACCATATATTTT,CASSLGTGAGNTIYF
-,TRBV15,-,TRBJ2-5,TGTGCCACCAGCAGAGATAGTACAGGGTCGGAGACCCAGTACTTC,CATSRDSTGSETQYF
-,TRBV7-2,TRBD2,TRBJ2-5,TGTGCCAGCAGCTTGACTAGCGGGGGGGCCCGGGAGACCCAGTACTTC,CASSLTSGGARETQYF
few,TRBV7-2,-,TRBJ2-7,TGTGCCAGCAGCTCCCGAGCGACCGAGACCTACGAGCAGTACTTC,CASSSRATETYEQYF
-,TRBV5-6,-,TRBJ1-2,TGTGCCAGCAGCTTAGAGGTCGGGGGTTTCTATGGCTACACCTTC,CASSLEVGGFYGYTF
-,TRBV28,TRBD2,TRBJ2-7,TGTGCCAGCAGTTATGGGACTAGCAAGATATACGAGCAGTACTTC,CASSYGTSKIYEQYF
few,TRBV27,TRBD1,TRBJ1-2,TGTGCCAGCAGCTACAGGGGTGAGAATGGCTACACCTTC,CASSYRGENGYTF
-,TRBV4-3,-,TRBJ1-4,TGCGCCAGCAGCCAAGTATCCAGGGGTGATGAAAAACTGTTTTTT,CASSQVSRGDEKLFF
-,TRBV30,TRBD1,TRBJ2-7,TGTGCCTGGTTCCGAACCGGGACAGGGAGATACGAGCAGTACTTC,CAWFRTGTGRYEQYF
few,TRBV7-2,-,TRBJ2-7,TGTGCCAGCAGCTTTGACGTGGAATCGGACTCCTACGAGCAGTACTTC,CASSFDVESDSYEQYF
-,TRBV9,-,TRBJ2-5,TGTGCCAGCAGCGTAGAAGGAGGGGGCGGGGAGACCCAGTACTTC,CASSVEGGGGETQYF
few,TRBV20-1,-,TRBJ2-7,TGCAGTGCTAGGGGGGGCTACGAGCAGTACTTC,CSARGGYEQYF
-,TRBV28,TRBD1,TRBJ2-1,TGTGCCAGCACCTCGGGACAGCGAAACAATGAGCAGTTCTTC,CASTSGQRNNEQFF
-,TRBV6-4,-,TRBJ1-5,TGTGCCAGCAGTGAATCAGGGATCAATCAGCCCCAGCATTTT,CASSESGINQPQHF
-,TRBV4-3,-,TRBJ1-2,TGCGCCAGCAGCTATCTCTGGAGGGGAAACTATGGCTACACCTTC,CASSYLWRGNYGYTF
few,TRBV6-5,-,TRBJ2-7,TGTGCCAGCAGTTACTCGATGTTCGACAACTCCTACGAGCAGTACTTC,CASSYSMFDNSYEQYF
-,TRBV19,-,TRBJ2-7,TGTGCCAGTAGTATCGCGTGGAGCTCCTACGAGCAGTACTTC,CASSIAWSSYEQYF
-,TRBV5-1,-,TRBJ1-1,TGCGCCAGCAGCTTGGCCAGGGCTGCTGAAGCTTTCTTT,CASSLARAAEAFF
few,TRBV6-5,-,TRBJ2-3,TGTGCCAGCAGTTCATCTAGGGATACGCAGTATTTT,CASSSSRDTQYF
few,TRBV7-9,TRBD1,TRBJ2-7,TGTGCCAGCAGCTCATCGCGGACAGGGGACTACGAGCAGTACTTC,CASSSSRTGDYEQYF
-,TRBV2,-,TRBJ1-4,TGTGCCAGCAGTGCCCCCGGGAATCCCCGCGAAAAACTGTTTTTT,CASSAPGNPREKLFF
once,TRBV7-2,-,TRBJ2-5,TGTGCCAGCAGCTTGTTTGAGGTTTACCAAGAGACCCAGTACTTC,CASSLFEVYQETQYF
-,TRBV9,TRBD1,TRBJ1-2,TGTGCCAGCAGCCTCGACAGGGGGCTCAACTATGGCTACACCTTC,CASSLDRGLNYGYTF
few,TRBV2,-,TRBJ1-4,TGTGCCAGCAGTGAAGCGCTCGGGTTTAATGAAAAACTGTTTTTT,CASSEALGFNEKLFF
few,TRBV27,-,TRBJ1-2,TGTGCCAGCCGGACAGCAGCCCACTATGGCTACACCTTC,CASRTAAHYGYTF
few,TRBV29-1,-,TRBJ1-4,TGCAGCGTTGAAATTAATCTCGGTGAAAAACTGTTTTTT,CSVEINLGEKLFF